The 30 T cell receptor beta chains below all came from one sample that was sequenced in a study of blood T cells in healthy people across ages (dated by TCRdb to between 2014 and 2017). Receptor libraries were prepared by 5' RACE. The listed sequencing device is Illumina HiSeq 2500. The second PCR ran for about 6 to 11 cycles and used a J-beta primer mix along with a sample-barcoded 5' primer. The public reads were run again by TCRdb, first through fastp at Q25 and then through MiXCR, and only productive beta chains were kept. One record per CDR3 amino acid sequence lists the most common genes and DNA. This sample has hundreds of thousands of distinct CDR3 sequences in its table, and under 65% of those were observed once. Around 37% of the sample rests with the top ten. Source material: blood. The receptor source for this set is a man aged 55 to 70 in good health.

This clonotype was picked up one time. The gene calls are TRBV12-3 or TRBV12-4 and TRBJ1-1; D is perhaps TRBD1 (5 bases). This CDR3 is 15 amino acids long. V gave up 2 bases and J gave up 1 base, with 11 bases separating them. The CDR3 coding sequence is TGTGCCAGCAGTTTATCGGGACCCCCGAACACTGAAGCTTTCTTT. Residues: CASSLSGPPNTEAFF.

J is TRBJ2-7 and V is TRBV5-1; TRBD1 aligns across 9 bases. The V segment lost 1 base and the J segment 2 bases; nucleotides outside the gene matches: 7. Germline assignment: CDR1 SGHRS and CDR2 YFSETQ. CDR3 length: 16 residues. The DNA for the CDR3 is TGCGCCAGCAGCTTGTCGGGGACAGGGATCGCCTACGAGCAGTACTTC. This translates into CASSLSGTGIAYEQYF.

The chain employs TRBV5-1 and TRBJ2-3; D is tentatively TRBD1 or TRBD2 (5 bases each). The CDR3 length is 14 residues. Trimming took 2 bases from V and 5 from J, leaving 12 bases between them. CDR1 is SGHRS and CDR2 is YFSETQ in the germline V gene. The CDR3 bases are TGCGCCAGCAGCTTCGGGGCCCGGGAAGATACGCAGTATTTT. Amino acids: CASSFGAREDTQYF.

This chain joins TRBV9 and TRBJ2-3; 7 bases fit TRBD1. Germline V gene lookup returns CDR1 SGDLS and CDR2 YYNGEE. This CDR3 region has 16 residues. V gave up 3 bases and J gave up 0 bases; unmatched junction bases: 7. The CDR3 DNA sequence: TGTGCCAGCAGCGCCAGGACAGGCGCTAGCACAGATACGCAGTATTTT. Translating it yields CASSARTGASTDTQYF.

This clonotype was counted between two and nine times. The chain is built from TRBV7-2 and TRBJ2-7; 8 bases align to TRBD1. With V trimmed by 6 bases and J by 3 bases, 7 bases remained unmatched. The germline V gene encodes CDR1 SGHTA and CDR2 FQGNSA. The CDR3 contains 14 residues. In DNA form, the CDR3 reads TGTGCCAGCAGGGCCGGGACAGGAGTCTACGAGCAGTACTTC. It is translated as CASRAGTGVYEQYF. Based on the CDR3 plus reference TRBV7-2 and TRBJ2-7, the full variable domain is GAGVSQSPSNKVTEKGKDVELRCDPISGHTALYWYRQSLGQGLEFLIYFQGNSAPDKSGLPSDRFSAERTGGSVSTLTIQRTQQEDSAVYLCASRAGTGVYEQYFGPGTRLTVT.

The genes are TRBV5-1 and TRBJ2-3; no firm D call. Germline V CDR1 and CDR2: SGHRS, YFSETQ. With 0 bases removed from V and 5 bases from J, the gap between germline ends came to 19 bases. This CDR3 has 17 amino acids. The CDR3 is CASSLARDHFTRDTQYF. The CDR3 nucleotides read TGCGCCAGCAGCTTGGCCCGAGACCACTTCACTCGAGATACGCAGTATTTT.

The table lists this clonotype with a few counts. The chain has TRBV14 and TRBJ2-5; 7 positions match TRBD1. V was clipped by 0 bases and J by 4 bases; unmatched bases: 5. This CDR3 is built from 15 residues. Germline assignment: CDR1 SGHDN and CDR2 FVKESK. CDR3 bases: TGTGCCAGCAGCCAAGACCTCAGGGGGTTAGAGACCCAGTACTTC. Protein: CASSQDLRGLETQYF.

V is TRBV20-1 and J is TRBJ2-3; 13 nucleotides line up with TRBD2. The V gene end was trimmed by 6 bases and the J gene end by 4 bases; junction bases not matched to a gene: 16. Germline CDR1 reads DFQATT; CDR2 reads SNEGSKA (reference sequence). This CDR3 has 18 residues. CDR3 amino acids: CSASAGLAGALSADTQYF. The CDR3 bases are TGCAGTGCCTCCGCAGGACTAGCGGGGGCCTTAAGTGCAGATACGCAGTATTTT.

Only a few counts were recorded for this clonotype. The CDR3 region is CASSQGTSGGSGETQYF. The DNA of the CDR3 is TGTGCCAGCAGCCAAGGGACTAGCGGGGGGTCGGGCGAGACCCAGTACTTC. The chain has TRBV3-1 and TRBJ2-5; 14 nucleotides match TRBD2. Germline V gene data show CDR1 as LGHDT and CDR2 as YNNKEL (reference sequence). V trimming: 1 base; J trimming: 5 bases; junction bases outside the gene matches: 6. The CDR3 is made up of 17 amino acids.

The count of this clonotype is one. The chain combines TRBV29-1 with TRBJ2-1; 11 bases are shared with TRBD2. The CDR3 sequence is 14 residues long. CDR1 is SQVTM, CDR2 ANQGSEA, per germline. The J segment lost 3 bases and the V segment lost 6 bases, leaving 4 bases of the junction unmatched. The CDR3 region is CSVLAGGDYNEQFF. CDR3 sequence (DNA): TGCAGCGTGTTAGCGGGGGGGGACTACAATGAGCAGTTCTTC.

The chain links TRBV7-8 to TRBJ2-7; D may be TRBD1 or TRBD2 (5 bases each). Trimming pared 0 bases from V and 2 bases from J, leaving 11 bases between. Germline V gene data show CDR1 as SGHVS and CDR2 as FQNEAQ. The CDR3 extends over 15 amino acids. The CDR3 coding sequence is TGTGCCAGCAGCTTAGCCGGGGACGGTGCCTACGAGCAGTACTTC. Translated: CASSLAGDGAYEQYF.

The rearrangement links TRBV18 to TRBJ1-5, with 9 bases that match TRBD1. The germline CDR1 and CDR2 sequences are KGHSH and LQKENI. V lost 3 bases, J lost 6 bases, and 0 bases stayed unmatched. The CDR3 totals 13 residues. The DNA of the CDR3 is TGTGCCAGCTCACCGACAGGGGGTCAGCCCCAGCATTTT. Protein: CASSPTGGQPQHF.

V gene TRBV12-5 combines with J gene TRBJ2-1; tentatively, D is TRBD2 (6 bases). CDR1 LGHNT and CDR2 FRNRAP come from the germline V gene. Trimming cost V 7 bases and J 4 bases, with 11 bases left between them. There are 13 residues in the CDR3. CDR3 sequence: CASVLAGYNEQFF. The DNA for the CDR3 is TGTGCTAGTGTACTAGCTGGTTACAATGAGCAGTTCTTC.

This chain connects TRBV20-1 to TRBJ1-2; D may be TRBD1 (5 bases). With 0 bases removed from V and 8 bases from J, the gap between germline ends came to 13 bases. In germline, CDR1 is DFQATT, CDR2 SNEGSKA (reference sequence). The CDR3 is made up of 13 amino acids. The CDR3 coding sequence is TGCAGTGCTAGAGATGGGGCGGCAGGAGGCTACACCTTC. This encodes CSARDGAAGGYTF.

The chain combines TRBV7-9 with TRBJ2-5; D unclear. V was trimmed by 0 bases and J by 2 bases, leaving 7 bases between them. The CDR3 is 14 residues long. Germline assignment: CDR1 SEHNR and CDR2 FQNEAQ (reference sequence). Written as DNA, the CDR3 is TGTGCCAGCAGCTTAGCGGCGCCACAAGAGACCCAGTACTTC. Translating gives CASSLAAPQETQYF.

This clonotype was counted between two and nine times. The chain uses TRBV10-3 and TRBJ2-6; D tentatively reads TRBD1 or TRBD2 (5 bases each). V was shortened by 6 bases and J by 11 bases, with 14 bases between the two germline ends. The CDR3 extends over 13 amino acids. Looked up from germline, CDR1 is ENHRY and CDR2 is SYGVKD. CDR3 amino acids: CAIRGDGLDVLTF. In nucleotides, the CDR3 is TGTGCCATCAGGGGGGACGGCCTTGACGTCCTGACTTTC.

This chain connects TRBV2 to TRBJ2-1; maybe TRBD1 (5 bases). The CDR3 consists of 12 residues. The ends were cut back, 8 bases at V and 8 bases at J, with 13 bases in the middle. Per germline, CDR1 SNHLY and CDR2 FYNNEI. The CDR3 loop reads CASRQGRDEQFF. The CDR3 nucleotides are TGTGCCAGCCGGCAGGGTCGGGATGAGCAGTTCTTC.

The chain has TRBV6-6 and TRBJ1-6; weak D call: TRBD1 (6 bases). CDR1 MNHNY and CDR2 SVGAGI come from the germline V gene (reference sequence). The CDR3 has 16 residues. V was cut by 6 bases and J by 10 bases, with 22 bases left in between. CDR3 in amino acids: CASSTGTGQLGSPLHF. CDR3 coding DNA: TGTGCCAGCAGCACTGGAACCGGACAGCTGGGGTCACCCCTCCACTTT.

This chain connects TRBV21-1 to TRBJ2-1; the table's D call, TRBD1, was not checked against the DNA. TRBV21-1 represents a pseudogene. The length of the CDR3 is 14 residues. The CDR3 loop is CASSKGGSQNEQFF. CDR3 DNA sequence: TGTGCCAGCAGCAAAGGGGGCAGCCAGAATGAGCAGTTCTTC.

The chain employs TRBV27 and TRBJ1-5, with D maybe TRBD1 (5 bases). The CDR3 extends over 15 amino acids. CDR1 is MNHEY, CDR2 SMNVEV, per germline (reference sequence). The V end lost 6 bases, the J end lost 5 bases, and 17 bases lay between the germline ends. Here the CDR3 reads CASRATGNVDQPQHF. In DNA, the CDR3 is TGTGCCAGCAGGGCAACAGGAAACGTGGATCAGCCCCAGCATTTT.

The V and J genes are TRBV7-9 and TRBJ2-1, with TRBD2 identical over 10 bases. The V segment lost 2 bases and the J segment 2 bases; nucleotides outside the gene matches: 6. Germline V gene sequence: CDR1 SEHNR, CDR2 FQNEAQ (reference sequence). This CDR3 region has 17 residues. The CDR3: CASSLSAGGRAYNEQFF. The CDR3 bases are TGTGCCAGCAGCTTATCAGCGGGGGGGCGCGCCTACAATGAGCAGTTCTTC.

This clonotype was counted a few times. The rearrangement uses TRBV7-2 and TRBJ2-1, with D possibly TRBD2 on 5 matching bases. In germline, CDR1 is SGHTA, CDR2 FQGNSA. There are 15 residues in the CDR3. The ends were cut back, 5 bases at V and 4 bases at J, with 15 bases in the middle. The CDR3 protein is CASSPRAGRYNEQFF. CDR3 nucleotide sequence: TGTGCCAGCAGCCCGCGGGCTGGACGGTACAATGAGCAGTTCTTC.

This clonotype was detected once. This CDR3 reads CASSQDWSGLEETQYF. The CDR3 region has the DNA TGCGCCAGCAGCCAAGATTGGTCGGGACTAGAAGAGACCCAGTACTTC. This rearrangement joins TRBV4-1 to TRBJ2-5; 8 bases are a match to TRBD2. Looked up from germline, CDR1 is MGHRA and CDR2 is YSYEKL. This CDR3 has 16 residues. V shed 0 bases and J 3 bases; nucleotides not matched to a gene: 6.

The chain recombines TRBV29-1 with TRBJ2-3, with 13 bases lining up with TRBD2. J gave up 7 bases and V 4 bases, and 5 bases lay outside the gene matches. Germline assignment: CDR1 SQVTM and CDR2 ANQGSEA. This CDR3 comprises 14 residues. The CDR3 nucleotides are TGCAGCGTTGCACTAGCGGGGGGGAGTAATACGCAGTATTTT. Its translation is CSVALAGGSNTQYF.

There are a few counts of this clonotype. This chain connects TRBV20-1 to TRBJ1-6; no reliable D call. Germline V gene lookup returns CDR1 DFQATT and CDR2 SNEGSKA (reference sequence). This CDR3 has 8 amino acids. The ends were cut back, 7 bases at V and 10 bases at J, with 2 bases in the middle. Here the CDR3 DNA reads TGCAGTGGATCACCCCTCCACTTT. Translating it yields CSGSPLHF.

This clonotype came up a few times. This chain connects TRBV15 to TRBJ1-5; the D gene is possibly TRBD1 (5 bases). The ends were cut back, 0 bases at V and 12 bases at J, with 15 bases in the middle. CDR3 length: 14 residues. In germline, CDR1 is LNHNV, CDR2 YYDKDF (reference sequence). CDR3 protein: CATSRDRGVRDQHF. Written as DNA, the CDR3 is TGTGCCACCAGCAGAGATCGGGGGGTCAGGGACCAGCATTTT.

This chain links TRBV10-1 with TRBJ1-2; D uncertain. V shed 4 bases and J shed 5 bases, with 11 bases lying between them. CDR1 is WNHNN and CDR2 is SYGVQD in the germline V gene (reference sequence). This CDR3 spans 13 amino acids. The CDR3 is CASSAQASYGYTF. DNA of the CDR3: TGCGCCAGCAGTGCTCAGGCTTCGTATGGCTACACCTTC.

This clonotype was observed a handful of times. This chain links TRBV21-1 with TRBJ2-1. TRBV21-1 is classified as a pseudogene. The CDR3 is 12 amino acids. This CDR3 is CASSKGVGEQFF. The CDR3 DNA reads TGTGCCAGCAGCAAAGGGGTCGGGGAGCAGTTCTTC.

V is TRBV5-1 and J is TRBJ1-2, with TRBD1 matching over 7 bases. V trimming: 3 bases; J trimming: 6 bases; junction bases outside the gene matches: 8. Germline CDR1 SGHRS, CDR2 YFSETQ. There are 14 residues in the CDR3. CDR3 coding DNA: TGCGCCAGCAGCTGGGGACAGCTTGGAGATGGCTACACCTTC. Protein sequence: CASSWGQLGDGYTF.

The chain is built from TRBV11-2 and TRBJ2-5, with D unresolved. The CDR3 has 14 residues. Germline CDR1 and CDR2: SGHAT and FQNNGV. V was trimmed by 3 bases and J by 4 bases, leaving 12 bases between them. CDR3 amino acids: CASSFQGFGETQYF. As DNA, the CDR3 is TGTGCCAGCAGCTTTCAAGGATTTGGAGAGACCCAGTACTTC. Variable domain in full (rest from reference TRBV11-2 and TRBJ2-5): EAGVAQSPRYKIIEKRQSVAFWCNPISGHATLYWYQQILGQGPKLLIQFQNNGVVDDSQLPKDRFSAERLKGVDSTLKIQPAKLEDSAVYLCASSFQGFGETQYFGPGTRLLVL.